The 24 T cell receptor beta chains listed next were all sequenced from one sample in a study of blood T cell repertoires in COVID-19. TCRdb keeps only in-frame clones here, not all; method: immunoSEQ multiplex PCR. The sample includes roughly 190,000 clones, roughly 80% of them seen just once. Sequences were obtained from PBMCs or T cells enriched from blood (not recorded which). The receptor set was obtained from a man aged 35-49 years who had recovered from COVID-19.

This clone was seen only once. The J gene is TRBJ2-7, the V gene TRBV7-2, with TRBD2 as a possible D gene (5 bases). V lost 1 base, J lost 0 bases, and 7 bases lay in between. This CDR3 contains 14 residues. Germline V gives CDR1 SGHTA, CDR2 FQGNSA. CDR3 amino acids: CASSLVRDSYEQYF. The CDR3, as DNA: TGTGCCAGCAGCTTAGTCCGGGACTCCTACGAGCAGTACTTC.

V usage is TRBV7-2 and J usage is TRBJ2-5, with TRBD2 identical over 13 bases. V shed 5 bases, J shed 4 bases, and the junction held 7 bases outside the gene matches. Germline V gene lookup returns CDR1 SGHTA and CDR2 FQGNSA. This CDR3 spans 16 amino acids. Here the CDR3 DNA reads TGTGCCAGCAGCAAACTAGCGGGAGGGCTTGGAGAGACCCAGTACTTC. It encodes CASSKLAGGLGETQYF.

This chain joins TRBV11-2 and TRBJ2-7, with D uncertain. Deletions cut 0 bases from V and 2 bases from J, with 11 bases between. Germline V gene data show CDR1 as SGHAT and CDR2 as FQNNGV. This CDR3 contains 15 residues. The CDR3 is CASSLEATQPYEQYF. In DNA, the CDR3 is TGTGCCAGCAGCTTAGAAGCGACTCAGCCCTACGAGCAGTACTTC.

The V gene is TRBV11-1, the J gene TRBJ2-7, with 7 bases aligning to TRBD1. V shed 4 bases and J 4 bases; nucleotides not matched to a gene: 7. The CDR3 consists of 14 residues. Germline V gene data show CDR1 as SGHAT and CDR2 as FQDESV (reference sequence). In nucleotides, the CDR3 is TGTGCCAGCAGCTACCGGGACAGAGGATACGAGCAGTACTTC. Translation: CASSYRDRGYEQYF. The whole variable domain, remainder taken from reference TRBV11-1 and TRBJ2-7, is EAEVAQSPRYKITEKSQAVAFWCDPISGHATLYWYRQILGQGPELLVQFQDESVVDDSQLPKDRFSAERLKGVDSTLKIQPAELGDSAMYLCASSYRDRGYEQYFGPGTRLTVT.

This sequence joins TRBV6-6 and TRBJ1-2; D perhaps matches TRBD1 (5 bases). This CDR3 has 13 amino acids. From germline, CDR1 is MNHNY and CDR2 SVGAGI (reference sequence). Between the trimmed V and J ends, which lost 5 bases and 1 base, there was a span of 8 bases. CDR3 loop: CASSHQGNYGYTF. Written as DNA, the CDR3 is TGTGCCAGCAGTCACCAGGGTAACTATGGCTACACCTTC.

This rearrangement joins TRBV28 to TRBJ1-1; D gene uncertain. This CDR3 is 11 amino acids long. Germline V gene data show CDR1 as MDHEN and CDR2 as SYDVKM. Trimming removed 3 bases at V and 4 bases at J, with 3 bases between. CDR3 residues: CASSFSTEAFF. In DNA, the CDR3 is TGTGCCAGCAGTTTCTCCACTGAAGCTTTCTTT.

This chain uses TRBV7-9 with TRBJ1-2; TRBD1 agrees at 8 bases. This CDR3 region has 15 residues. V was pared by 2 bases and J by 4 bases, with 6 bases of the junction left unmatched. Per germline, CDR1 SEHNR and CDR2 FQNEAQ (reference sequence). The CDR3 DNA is TGTGCCAGCAGCTTATTGGACAGGGAGACCTATGGCTACACCTTC. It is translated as CASSLLDRETYGYTF.

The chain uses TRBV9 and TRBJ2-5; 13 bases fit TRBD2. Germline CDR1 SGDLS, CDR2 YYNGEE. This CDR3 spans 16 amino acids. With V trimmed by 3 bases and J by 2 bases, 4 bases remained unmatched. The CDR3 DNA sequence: TGTGCCAGCAGCGAGGGACTAGCGGGGACACAAGAGACCCAGTACTTC. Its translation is CASSEGLAGTQETQYF.

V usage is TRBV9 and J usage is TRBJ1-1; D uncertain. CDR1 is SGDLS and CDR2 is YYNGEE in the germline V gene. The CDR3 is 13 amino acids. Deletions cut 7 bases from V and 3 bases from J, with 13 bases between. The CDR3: CASSEGRHTEAFF. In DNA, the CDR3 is TGTGCCAGCTCGGAGGGAAGGCACACTGAAGCTTTCTTT.

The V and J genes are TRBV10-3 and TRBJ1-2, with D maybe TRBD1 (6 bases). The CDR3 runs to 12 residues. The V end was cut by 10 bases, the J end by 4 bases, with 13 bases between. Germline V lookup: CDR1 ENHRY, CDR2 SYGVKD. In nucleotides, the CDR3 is TGTGCCACCCAAAGGGGGGGCTATGGCTACACCTTC. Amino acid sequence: CATQRGGYGYTF.

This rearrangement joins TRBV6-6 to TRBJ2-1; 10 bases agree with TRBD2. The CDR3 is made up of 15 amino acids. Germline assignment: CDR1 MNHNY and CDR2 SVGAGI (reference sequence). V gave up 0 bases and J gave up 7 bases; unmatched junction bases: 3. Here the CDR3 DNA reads TGTGCCAGCAGTTACTCCAGCGGGAGGGTTAATGAGCAGTTCTTC. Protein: CASSYSSGRVNEQFF.

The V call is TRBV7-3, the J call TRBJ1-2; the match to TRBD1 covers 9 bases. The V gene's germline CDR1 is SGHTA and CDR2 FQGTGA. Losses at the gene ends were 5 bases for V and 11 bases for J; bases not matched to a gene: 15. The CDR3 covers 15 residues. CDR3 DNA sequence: TGTGCCAGCAGCACCGGACAGGGGAGAGTTATGGCATACACCTTC. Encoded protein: CASSTGQGRVMAYTF.

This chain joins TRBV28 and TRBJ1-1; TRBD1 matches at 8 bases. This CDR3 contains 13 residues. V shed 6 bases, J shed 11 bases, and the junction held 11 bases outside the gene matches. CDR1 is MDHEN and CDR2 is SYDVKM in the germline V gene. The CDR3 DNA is TGTGCCAGCAGCCTCGGACAGGGTGTGGTCGCTTTCTTT. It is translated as CASSLGQGVVAFF.

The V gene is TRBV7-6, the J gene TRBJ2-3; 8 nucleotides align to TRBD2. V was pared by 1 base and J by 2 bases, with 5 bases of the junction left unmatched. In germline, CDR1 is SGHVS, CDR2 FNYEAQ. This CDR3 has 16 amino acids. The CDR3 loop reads CASSLVVAGPTDTQYF. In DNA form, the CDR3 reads TGTGCCAGCAGCTTAGTAGTAGCGGGACCCACAGATACGCAGTATTTT.

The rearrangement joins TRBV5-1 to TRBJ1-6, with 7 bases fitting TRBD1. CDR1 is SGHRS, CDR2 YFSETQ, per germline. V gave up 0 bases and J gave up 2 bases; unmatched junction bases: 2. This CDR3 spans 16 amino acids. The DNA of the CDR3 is TGCGCCAGCAGCTTGGGACAGGGAGCCTATAATTCACCCCTCCACTTT. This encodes CASSLGQGAYNSPLHF.

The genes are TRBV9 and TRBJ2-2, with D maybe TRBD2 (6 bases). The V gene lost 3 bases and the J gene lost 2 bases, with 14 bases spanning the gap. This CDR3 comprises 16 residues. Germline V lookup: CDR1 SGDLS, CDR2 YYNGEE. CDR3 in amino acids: CASSDHLARNTGELFF. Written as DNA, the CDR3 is TGTGCCAGCAGCGACCATCTAGCGCGAAACACCGGGGAGCTGTTTTTT.

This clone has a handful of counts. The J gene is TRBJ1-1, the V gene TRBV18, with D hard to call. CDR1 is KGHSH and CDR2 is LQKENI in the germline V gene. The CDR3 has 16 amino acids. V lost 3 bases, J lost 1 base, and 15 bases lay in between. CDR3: CASSPSQTFSNTEAFF. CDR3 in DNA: TGTGCCAGCTCACCTAGCCAGACTTTTTCGAACACTGAAGCTTTCTTT.

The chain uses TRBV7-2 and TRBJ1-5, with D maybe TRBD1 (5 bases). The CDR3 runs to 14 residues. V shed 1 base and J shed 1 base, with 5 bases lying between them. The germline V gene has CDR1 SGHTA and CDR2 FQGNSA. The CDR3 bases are TGTGCCAGCAGCTTAGGGACAAGCAATCAGCCCCAGCATTTT. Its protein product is CASSLGTSNQPQHF.

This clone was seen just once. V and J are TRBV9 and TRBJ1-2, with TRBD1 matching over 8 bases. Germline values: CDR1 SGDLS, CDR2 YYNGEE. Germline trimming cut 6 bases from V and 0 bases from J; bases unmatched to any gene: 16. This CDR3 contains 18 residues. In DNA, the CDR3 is TGTGCCAGCAAGCGGGTTTCGACAGGGGCGATCCCTAACTATGGCTACACCTTC. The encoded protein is CASKRVSTGAIPNYGYTF. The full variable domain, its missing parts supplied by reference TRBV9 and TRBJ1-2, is DSGVTQTPKHLITATGQRVTLRCSPRSGDLSVYWYQQSLDQGLQFLIQYYNGEERAKGNILERFSAQQFPDLHSELNLSSLELGDSALYFCASKRVSTGAIPNYGYTFGSGTRLTVV.

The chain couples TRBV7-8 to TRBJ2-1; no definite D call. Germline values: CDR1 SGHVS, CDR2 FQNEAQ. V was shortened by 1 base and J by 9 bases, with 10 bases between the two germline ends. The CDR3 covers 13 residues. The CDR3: CASSLGAHTEQFF. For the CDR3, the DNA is TGTGCCAGCAGCTTAGGGGCGCACACTGAGCAGTTCTTC.

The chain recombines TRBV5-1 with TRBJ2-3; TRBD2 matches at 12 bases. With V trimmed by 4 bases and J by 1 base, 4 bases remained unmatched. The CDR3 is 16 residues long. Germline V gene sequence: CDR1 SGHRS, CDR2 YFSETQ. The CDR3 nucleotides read TGCGCCAGCAGCCCACTAGCGGGAGGAGGCACAGATACGCAGTATTTT. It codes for CASSPLAGGGTDTQYF.

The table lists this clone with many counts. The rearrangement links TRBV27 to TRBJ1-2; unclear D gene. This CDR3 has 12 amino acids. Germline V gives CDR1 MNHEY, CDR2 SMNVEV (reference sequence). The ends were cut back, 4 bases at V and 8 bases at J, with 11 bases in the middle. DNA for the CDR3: TGTGCCAGCAGTTCCCCGAGCGGAGGCTACACCTTC. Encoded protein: CASSSPSGGYTF.

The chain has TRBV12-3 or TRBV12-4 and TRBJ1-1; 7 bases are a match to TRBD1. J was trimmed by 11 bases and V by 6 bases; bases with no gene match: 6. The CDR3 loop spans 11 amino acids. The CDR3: CASRQGFTAFF. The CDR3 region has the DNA TGTGCCAGCAGACAGGGGTTTACGGCTTTCTTT.

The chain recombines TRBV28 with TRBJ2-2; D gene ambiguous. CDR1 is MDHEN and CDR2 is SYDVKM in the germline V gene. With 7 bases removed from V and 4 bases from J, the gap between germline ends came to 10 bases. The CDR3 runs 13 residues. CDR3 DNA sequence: TGTGCCAGCACCCAATCGGTCACCGGGGAGCTGTTTTTT. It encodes CASTQSVTGELFF.